Each of the 27 T cell receptor beta chains below was sequenced from the same sample in a study of vaccination effects on CD4 cells after COVID-19. Assay used: immunoSEQ multiplex PCR; TCRdb lists only in-frame clones, some missing. This table has around 30,000 clones, around 75% appearing once. These TCRs' antigens remain unknown. CD4+ T cells specific for antigen were expanded with viral peptide pools by the ViraFEST assay before sequencing. The culture ran for 10 days before CD4+ T cells were isolated. Participants were given two doses of BNT162b2 or mRNA-1273 vaccine. This specimen was CD4+ T cells from PBMCs cultured with SARS-CoV-2 spike peptides, taken after COVID-19 vaccination. These receptors all stem from a human donor who received a COVID-19 vaccine. Some clones in this sample may be carry-over from other donors' samples.

This clone was observed a few times. The V call is TRBV24-1, the J call TRBJ2-4; weak D call: TRBD1 (5 bases). The V end lost 5 bases, the J end lost 8 bases, and 18 bases lay between the germline ends. Germline CDR1 reads KGHDR; CDR2 reads SFDVKD. The CDR3 contains 15 residues. CDR3 bases: TGTGCCACCAGTGCCCCCGGTGGTTTAGGGGACATTCAGTACTTC. Translation: CATSAPGGLGDIQYF.

The rearrangement joins TRBV5-8 to TRBJ2-2; perhaps D is TRBD1 or TRBD2 (5 bases each). The CDR3 has 15 residues. With 4 bases removed from V and 3 bases from J, the gap between germline ends came to 13 bases. Germline V gene lookup returns CDR1 SGHTS and CDR2 YDEGEE. Written as DNA, the CDR3 is TGTGCCAGCAGCCTCCGGGACCTCTACACCGGGGAGCTGTTTTTT. Its protein is CASSLRDLYTGELFF. The full variable domain, in which reference TRBV5-8 and TRBJ2-2 provide the parts outside the CDR3, is EAGVTQSPTHLIKTRGQQATLRCSPISGHTSVYWYQQALGLGLQFLLWYDEGEERNRGNFPPRFSGRQFPNYSSELNVNALELEDSALYLCASSLRDLYTGELFFGEGSRLTVL.

The chain is built from TRBV19 and TRBJ1-2; a possible D gene is TRBD1 (5 bases). The CDR3 is 13 amino acids. Germline V gene data show CDR1 as LNHDA and CDR2 as SQIVND (reference sequence). With 4 bases removed from V and 4 bases from J, the gap between germline ends came to 10 bases. CDR3 coding DNA: TGTGCCAGTAGTACGGGGCGGACCTATGGCTACACCTTC. It codes for CASSTGRTYGYTF.

This chain links TRBV6-6 with TRBJ2-2; 13 bases map to TRBD2. This CDR3 is 15 amino acids long. Germline V gene sequence: CDR1 MNHNY, CDR2 SVGAGI (reference sequence). J gave up 7 bases and V 6 bases, and 5 bases lay outside the gene matches. CDR3 DNA: TGTGCCAGCAGGACCGGGACTAGCGGGAACGGGGAGCTGTTTTTT. Residues: CASRTGTSGNGELFF.

This chain joins TRBV2 and TRBJ2-2; 9 bases are shared with TRBD2. The CDR3 consists of 15 residues. Trimming took 1 base from V and 5 from J; bases not matched to a gene: 2. The germline gives CDR1 SNHLY, CDR2 FYNNEI. CDR3 coding DNA: TGTGCCAGCAGTGAAGGGCTAGCGGGGACCGGGGAGCTGTTTTTT. Residues: CASSEGLAGTGELFF.

The genes are TRBV7-2 and TRBJ1-1; 8 bases fit TRBD1. The CDR3 covers 15 residues. Germline CDR1 and CDR2: SGHTA and FQGNSA. V dropped 5 bases and J dropped 8; count of bases not matched to a gene: 13. The CDR3 loop reads CASSVGTGQGSEAFF. The CDR3 DNA reads TGTGCCAGCAGCGTCGGGACAGGTCAAGGATCCGAAGCTTTCTTT.

V is TRBV3-1 (or the pseudogene TRBV3-2) and J is TRBJ2-2, with D uncertain. V lost 5 bases and J lost 0, with 7 bases in between. Germline V gives CDR1 LGHDT, CDR2 YNNKEL (reference sequence). The CDR3 runs 14 residues. CDR3 protein: CASSVRSNTGELFF. The CDR3 nucleotides are TGTGCCAGCAGCGTCCGGTCGAACACCGGGGAGCTGTTTTTT.

This clone has only one observation. J is TRBJ1-5 and V is TRBV6-5; TRBD1 matches 8 bases. The V segment lost 6 bases and the J segment 4 bases; nucleotides outside the gene matches: 8. The V gene's germline CDR1 is MNHEY and CDR2 SVGAGI. There are 15 residues in the CDR3. CDR3 DNA sequence: TGTGCCAGCAGGGGACCTGACAGGGGAAATCAGCCCCAGCATTTT. Translated: CASRGPDRGNQPQHF.

This clone was recorded a few times. The CDR3 nucleotides read TGCGCCAGCAGCCATGAAACTCAGTATCGCAAAAACATTCAGTACTTC. Its translation is CASSHETQYRKNIQYF. The genes are TRBV5-1 and TRBJ2-4; D is unclear. The length of the CDR3 is 16 residues. The germline V gene has CDR1 SGHRS and CDR2 YFSETQ. The V end was cut by 4 bases, the J end by 3 bases, with 17 bases between.

This sequence joins TRBV6-6 and TRBJ2-7; a weak D match, TRBD1 (5 bases). The germline V gene encodes CDR1 MNHNY and CDR2 SVGAGI (reference sequence). Trimming cost V 2 bases and J 2 bases, with 7 bases left between them. CDR3 length: 13 amino acids. CDR3 DNA sequence: TGTGCCAGCAGTTACGGCAGGGCCTACGAGCAGTACGTC. Amino acid sequence: CASSYGRAYEQYV.

This clone was picked up a small number of times. The V gene is TRBV28, the J gene TRBJ2-4; the D is unclear. The CDR3 runs 12 residues. V lost 8 bases and J lost 12, with 17 bases in between. Per germline, CDR1 MDHEN and CDR2 SYDVKM. As DNA, the CDR3 is TGTGCCAGCCAAAAGCAGTTCAAATCTCAGTACTTC. This sequence encodes CASQKQFKSQYF.

The rearrangement links TRBV15 to TRBJ2-3, with TRBD2 matching over 9 bases. The CDR3 loop spans 13 amino acids. V gave up 7 bases and J gave up 3 bases; unmatched junction bases: 2. Germline CDR1 LNHNV, CDR2 YYDKDF (reference sequence). Written as DNA, the CDR3 is TGTGCCACCATGGCGGGGGGGACAGATACGCAGTATTTT. As protein: CATMAGGTDTQYF.

This chain joins TRBV18 and TRBJ2-2; the D gene is possibly TRBD1 (6 bases). CDR1 is KGHSH, CDR2 LQKENI, per germline. This CDR3 has 16 residues. V shed 6 bases and J shed 4 bases, with 18 bases lying between them. The CDR3 DNA follows: TGTGCCAGCTCGACTGGGACACGGGCGACCACCGGGGAGCTGTTTTTT. Its protein product is CASSTGTRATTGELFF.

This clone was seen only once. The chain links TRBV5-1 to TRBJ2-3, with TRBD1 matching 8 bases. CDR1 and CDR2 (germline): SGHRS, YFSETQ. The CDR3 spans 15 residues. V lost 2 bases to trimming and J lost 3 bases; unmatched junction nucleotides: 5. CDR3 sequence: CASSFDRGGTDTQYF. The CDR3 bases are TGCGCCAGCAGCTTCGACAGGGGAGGAACAGATACGCAGTATTTT.

The J gene is TRBJ1-2, the V gene TRBV7-9; unclear D gene. The CDR3 totals 14 residues. Germline V gene data show CDR1 as SEHNR and CDR2 as FQNEAQ (reference sequence). V was trimmed by 5 bases and J by 2 bases, leaving 12 bases between them. DNA of the CDR3: TGTGCCAGCAGCCCGCTTGGAGGGAACTATGGCTACACCTTC. Its protein product is CASSPLGGNYGYTF.

This clone occurred once. The chain recombines TRBV19 with TRBJ1-1; no reliable D call. V shed 1 base and J shed 3 bases, with 12 bases lying between them. The CDR3 runs to 15 residues. Germline lookup yields CDR1 LNHDA and CDR2 SQIVND (reference sequence). CDR3 nucleotides: TGTGCCAGTAGTATAGTCCCGGGTATCGACACTGAAGCTTTCTTT. Its protein product is CASSIVPGIDTEAFF. The full variable domain, in which reference TRBV19 and TRBJ1-1 provide the parts outside the CDR3, is DGGITQSPKYLFRKEGQNVTLSCEQNLNHDAMYWYRQDPGQGLRLIYYSQIVNDFQKGDIAEGYSVSREKKESFPLTVTSAQKNPTAFYLCASSIVPGIDTEAFFGQGTRLTVV.

This clone was recorded once. The V call is TRBV29-1, the J call TRBJ1-1; 9 bases agree with TRBD1. The CDR3 loop spans 13 amino acids. Per the germline V gene, CDR1 is SQVTM and CDR2 is ANQGSEA. After removal of 6 bases from V and 4 bases from J, the junction contained 6 bases not matched to a gene. CDR3 sequence: CSVSDRGGTEAFF. CDR3 DNA sequence: TGCAGCGTCTCGGACAGGGGAGGCACTGAAGCTTTCTTT.

This chain connects TRBV25-1 to TRBJ1-3; D remains ambiguous. V was shortened by 3 bases and J by 0 bases, with 9 bases between the two germline ends. Germline assignment: CDR1 MGHDK and CDR2 SYGVNS. The CDR3 consists of 15 residues. The CDR3 here is CASSDARISGNTIYF. The CDR3 coding sequence is TGTGCCAGCAGTGACGCGAGGATCTCTGGAAACACCATATATTTT.

The sample holds one count of this clone. This rearrangement joins TRBV30 to TRBJ1-6, with D unclear. This CDR3 spans 11 amino acids. CDR1 and CDR2 from the germline V gene are GTSNPN and SVGIG (reference sequence). Trimming removed 5 bases from V and 9 bases from J, with 8 bases in between. Here the CDR3 reads CAWETGSPLHF. In DNA, the CDR3 is TGTGCCTGGGAAACGGGTTCACCCCTCCACTTT.

Here the CDR3 DNA reads TGTGCCAGCAGTTCGGCCGGTGGGACAGGGGCGCACGTCCACACCTTC. It specifies CASSSAGGTGAHVHTF. The chain is built from TRBV27 and TRBJ1-2, with 10 bases fitting TRBD1. The CDR3 has 16 amino acids. The J segment lost 12 bases and the V segment lost 4 bases, leaving 17 bases of the junction unmatched. The V gene's germline CDR1 is MNHEY and CDR2 SMNVEV (reference sequence).

Only one count was recorded for this clone. J is TRBJ2-3 and V is TRBV28; D ambiguous. Germline V CDR1 and CDR2: MDHEN, SYDVKM. V was trimmed by 3 bases and J by 0 bases, leaving 10 bases between them. CDR3 length: 15 residues. This CDR3 reads CASSFMVLSTDTQYF. Written as DNA, the CDR3 is TGTGCCAGCAGTTTTATGGTGTTGAGCACAGATACGCAGTATTTT.

The rearrangement links TRBV6-7 to TRBJ1-3; no definite D call. TRBV6-7 is filed as an ORF, its function uncertain. V shed 8 bases and J shed 0 bases, with 8 bases lying between them. This CDR3 is built from 13 residues. The DNA of the CDR3 is TGTGCCAGCGAAAGCCCCTCTGGAAACACCATATATTTT. Translation gives CASESPSGNTIYF.

This chain uses TRBV30 with TRBJ2-3; 9 positions match TRBD1. Germline V gene sequence: CDR1 GTSNPN, CDR2 SVGIG (reference sequence). The CDR3 has 18 residues. V dropped 2 bases and J dropped 5; count of bases not matched to a gene: 17. This CDR3 reads CAWSPGHIRDRERDTQYF. In DNA, the CDR3 is TGTGCCTGGAGTCCAGGGCACATCCGGGACAGGGAGCGAGATACGCAGTATTTT.

This clone has just a few counts. This chain links TRBV6-5 with TRBJ1-6; D is ambiguous. The CDR3 covers 15 residues. Germline V CDR1 and CDR2: MNHEY, SVGAGI. V dropped 0 bases and J dropped 5 bases, with 8 bases sitting between them. This CDR3 reads CASSYSPPNNSPLHF. Written as DNA, the CDR3 is TGTGCCAGCAGTTACTCGCCGCCCAATAATTCACCCCTCCACTTT.

The chain joins TRBV5-1 to TRBJ1-2; TRBD1 is a possible D gene (5 bases). Germline assignment: CDR1 SGHRS and CDR2 YFSETQ. CDR3 size: 16 residues. Between the trimmed V and J ends, which lost 3 bases and 8 bases, there was a span of 23 bases. The CDR3 nucleotides read TGCGCCAGCAGCTCCTCCCCGTCAGGGACCCAGCGGGGCTACACCTTC. Translated, it gives CASSSSPSGTQRGYTF. Drawing the rest from reference TRBV5-1 and TRBJ1-2, the complete variable domain is KAGVTQTPRYLIKTRGQQVTLSCSPISGHRSVSWYQQTPGQGLQFLFEYFSETQRNKGNFPGRFSGRQFSNSRSEMNVSTLELGDSALYLCASSSSPSGTQRGYTFGSGTRLTVV.

This clone qualifies as medium-sized (0.01 to 0.1%). The J gene is TRBJ1-5, the V gene TRBV30; possible D gene TRBD1, 6 bases. From germline, CDR1 is GTSNPN and CDR2 SVGIG (reference sequence). This CDR3 region has 13 residues. V was trimmed by 3 bases and J by 5 bases, leaving 11 bases between them. For the CDR3, the DNA is TGTGCCTGGAGATCCGCAGGGGATCAGCCCCAGCATTTT. Its protein is CAWRSAGDQPQHF. The complete variable domain, with remaining parts taken from reference TRBV30 and TRBJ1-5, reads SQTIHQWPATLVQPVGSPLSLECTVEGTSNPNLYWYRQAAGRGLQLLFYSVGIGQISSEVPQNLSASRPQDRQFILSSKKLLLSDSGFYLCAWRSAGDQPQHFGDGTRLSIL.

This sequence joins TRBV3-1 (or the pseudogene TRBV3-2) and TRBJ2-5, with a tentative D call TRBD2 (6 bases). The V gene lost 3 bases and the J gene lost 5 bases, with 19 bases spanning the gap. There are 16 residues in the CDR3. Looked up from germline, CDR1 is LGHDT and CDR2 is YNNKEL (reference sequence). CDR3 in amino acids: CASSHRRGLLGETQYF. The CDR3 DNA is TGTGCCAGCAGCCACAGACGGGGACTCCTGGGGGAGACCCAGTACTTC.